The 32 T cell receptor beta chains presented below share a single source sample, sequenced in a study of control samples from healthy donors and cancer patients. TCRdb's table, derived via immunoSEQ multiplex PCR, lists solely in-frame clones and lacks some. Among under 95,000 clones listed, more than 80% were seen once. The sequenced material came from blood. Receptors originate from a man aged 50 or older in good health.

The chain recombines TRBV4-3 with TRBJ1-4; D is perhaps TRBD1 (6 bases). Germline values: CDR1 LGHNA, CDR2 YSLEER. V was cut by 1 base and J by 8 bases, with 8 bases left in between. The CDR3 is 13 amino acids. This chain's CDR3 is CASSQVQGEKLFF. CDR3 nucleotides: TGCGCCAGCAGCCAAGTTCAGGGGGAAAAACTGTTTTTT.

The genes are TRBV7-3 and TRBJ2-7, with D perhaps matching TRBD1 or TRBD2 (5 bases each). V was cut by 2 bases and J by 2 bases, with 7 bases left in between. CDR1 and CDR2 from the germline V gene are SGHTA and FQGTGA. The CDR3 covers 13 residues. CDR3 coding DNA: TGTGCCAGCAGCTTAGGGGGACCCTACGAGCAGTACTTC. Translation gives CASSLGGPYEQYF.

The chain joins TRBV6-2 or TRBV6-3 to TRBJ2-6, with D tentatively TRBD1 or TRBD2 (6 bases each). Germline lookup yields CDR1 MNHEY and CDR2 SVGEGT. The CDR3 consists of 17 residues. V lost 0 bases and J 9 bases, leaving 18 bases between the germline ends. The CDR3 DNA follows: TGTGCCAGCAGTTACTCTGTGGGGGGCAAGATAGGCAACGTCCTGACTTTC. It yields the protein CASSYSVGGKIGNVLTF.

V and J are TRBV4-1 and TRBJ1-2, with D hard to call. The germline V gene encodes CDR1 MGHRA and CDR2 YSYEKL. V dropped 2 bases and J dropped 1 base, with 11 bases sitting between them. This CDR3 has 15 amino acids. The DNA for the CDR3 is TGCGCCAGCAGCCAAAATTTTAATAATAACTATGGCTACACCTTC. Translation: CASSQNFNNNYGYTF.

CDR3 DNA: TGTGCCAGCAGCTTAGTAGGGGGAGGGCACGAGCAGTACTTC. Protein product: CASSLVGGGHEQYF. The chain joins TRBV7-2 to TRBJ2-7; tentatively, D is TRBD2 (7 bases). V lost 1 base to trimming and J lost 5 bases, with 12 bases between them. This CDR3 contains 14 residues. Germline V gene lookup returns CDR1 SGHTA and CDR2 FQGNSA.

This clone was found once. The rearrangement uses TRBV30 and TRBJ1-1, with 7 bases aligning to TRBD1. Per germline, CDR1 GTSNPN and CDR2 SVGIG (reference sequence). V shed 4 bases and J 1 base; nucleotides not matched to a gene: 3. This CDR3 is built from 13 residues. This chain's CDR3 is CAWIGQENTEAFF. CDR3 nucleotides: TGTGCCTGGATCGGACAGGAGAACACTGAAGCTTTCTTT.

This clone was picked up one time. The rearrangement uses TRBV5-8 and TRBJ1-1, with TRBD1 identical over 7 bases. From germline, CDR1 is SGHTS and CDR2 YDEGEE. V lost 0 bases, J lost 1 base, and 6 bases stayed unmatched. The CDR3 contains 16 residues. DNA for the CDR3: TGTGCCAGCAGCTTGGTCTACAGGGGAACGAACACTGAAGCTTTCTTT. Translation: CASSLVYRGTNTEAFF.

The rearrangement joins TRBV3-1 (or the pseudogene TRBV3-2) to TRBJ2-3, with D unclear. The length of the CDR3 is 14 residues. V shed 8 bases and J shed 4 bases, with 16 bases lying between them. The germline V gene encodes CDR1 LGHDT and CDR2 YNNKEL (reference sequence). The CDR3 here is CASGSRFGSDTQYF. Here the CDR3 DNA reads TGTGCCAGCGGTTCCCGCTTCGGCTCAGATACGCAGTATTTT.

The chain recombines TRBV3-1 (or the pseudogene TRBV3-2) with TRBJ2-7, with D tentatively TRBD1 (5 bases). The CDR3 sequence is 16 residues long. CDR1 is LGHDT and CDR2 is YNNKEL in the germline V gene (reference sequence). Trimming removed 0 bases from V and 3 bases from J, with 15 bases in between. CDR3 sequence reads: CASSQDLAGKIYEQYF. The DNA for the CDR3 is TGTGCCAGCAGCCAAGATCTCGCAGGGAAAATCTACGAGCAGTACTTC.

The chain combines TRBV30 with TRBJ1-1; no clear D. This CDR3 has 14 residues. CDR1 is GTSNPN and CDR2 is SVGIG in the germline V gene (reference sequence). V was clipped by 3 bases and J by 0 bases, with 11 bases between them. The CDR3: CAWSSWQLNTEAFF. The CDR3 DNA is TGTGCCTGGAGCAGTTGGCAGTTGAACACTGAAGCTTTCTTT. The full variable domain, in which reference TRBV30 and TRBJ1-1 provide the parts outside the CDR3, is SQTIHQWPATLVQPVGSPLSLECTVEGTSNPNLYWYRQAAGRGLQLLFYSVGIGQISSEVPQNLSASRPQDRQFILSSKKLLLSDSGFYLCAWSSWQLNTEAFFGQGTRLTVV.

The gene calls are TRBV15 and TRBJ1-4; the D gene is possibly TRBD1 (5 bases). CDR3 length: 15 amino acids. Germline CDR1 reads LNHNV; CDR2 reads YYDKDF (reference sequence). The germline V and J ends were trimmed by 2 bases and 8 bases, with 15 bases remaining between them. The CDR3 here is CATSRSGREEEKLFF. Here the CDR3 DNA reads TGTGCCACCAGCAGATCAGGGAGGGAAGAGGAAAAACTGTTTTTT.

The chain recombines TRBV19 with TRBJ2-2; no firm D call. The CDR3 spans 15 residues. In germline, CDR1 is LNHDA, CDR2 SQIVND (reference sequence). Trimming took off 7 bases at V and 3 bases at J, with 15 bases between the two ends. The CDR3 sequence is CASTPHTSYTGELFF. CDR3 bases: TGTGCCAGTACCCCACACACTTCCTACACCGGGGAGCTGTTTTTT.

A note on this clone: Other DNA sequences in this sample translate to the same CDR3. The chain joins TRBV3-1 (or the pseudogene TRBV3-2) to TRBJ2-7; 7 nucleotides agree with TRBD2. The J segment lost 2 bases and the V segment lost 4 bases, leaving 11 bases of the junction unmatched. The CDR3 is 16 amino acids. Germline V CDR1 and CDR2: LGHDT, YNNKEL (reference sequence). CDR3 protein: CASSPGGGGFPYEQYF. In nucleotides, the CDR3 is TGTGCCAGCAGCCCGGGGGGTGGGGGTTTCCCCTACGAGCAGTACTTC.

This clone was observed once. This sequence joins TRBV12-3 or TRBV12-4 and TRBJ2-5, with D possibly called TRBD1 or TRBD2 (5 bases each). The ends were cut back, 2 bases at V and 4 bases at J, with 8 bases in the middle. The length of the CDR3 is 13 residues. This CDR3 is CASSLRGVETQYF. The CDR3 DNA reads TGTGCCAGCAGTTTAAGAGGGGTAGAGACCCAGTACTTC.

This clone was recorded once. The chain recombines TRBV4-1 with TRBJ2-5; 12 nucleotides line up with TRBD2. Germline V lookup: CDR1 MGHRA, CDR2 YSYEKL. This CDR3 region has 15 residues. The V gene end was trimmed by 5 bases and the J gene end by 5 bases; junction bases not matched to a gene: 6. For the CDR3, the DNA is TGCGCCAGCAGCTGGGCGACTAGCGGGAGCGAGACCCAGTACTTC. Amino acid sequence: CASSWATSGSETQYF.

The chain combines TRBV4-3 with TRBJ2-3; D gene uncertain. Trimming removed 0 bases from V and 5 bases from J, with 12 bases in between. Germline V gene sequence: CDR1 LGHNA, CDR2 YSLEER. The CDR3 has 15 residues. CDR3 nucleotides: TGCGCCAGCAGCCAAGATTTGGATGAAAGAGATACGCAGTATTTT. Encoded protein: CASSQDLDERDTQYF.

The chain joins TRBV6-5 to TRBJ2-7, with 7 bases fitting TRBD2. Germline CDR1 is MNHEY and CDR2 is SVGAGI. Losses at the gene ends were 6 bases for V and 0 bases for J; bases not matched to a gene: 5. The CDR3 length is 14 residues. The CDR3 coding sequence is TGTGCCAGCAGGAAAGCGGGGAGCTCCTACGAGCAGTACTTC. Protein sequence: CASRKAGSSYEQYF.

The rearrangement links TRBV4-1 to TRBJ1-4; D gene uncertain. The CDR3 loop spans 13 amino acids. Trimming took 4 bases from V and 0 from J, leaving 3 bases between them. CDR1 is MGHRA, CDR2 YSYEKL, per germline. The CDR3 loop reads CASSRTTNEKLFF. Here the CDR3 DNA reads TGCGCCAGCAGCCGAACAACTAATGAAAAACTGTTTTTT.

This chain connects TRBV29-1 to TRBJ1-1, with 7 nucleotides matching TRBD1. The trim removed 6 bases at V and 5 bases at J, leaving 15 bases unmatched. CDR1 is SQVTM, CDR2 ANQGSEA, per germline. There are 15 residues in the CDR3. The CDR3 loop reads CSVSGQGGRDTEAFF. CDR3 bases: TGCAGCGTGTCCGGGCAGGGGGGACGTGATACTGAAGCTTTCTTT.

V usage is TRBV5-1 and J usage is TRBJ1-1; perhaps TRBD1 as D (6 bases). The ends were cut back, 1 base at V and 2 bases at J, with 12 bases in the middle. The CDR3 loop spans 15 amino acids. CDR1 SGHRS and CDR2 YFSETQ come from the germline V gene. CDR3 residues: CASSLWIGGNTEAFF. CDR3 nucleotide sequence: TGCGCCAGCAGCTTGTGGATAGGGGGAAACACTGAAGCTTTCTTT. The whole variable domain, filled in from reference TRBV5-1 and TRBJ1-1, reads KAGVTQTPRYLIKTRGQQVTLSCSPISGHRSVSWYQQTPGQGLQFLFEYFSETQRNKGNFPGRFSGRQFSNSRSEMNVSTLELGDSALYLCASSLWIGGNTEAFFGQGTRLTVV.

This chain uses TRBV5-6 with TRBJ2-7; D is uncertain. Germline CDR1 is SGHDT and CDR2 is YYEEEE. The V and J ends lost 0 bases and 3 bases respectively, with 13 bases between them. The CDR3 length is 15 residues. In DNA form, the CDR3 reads TGTGCCAGCAGCTTGGCACTCGGATTCATCTACGAGCAGTACTTC. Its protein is CASSLALGFIYEQYF.

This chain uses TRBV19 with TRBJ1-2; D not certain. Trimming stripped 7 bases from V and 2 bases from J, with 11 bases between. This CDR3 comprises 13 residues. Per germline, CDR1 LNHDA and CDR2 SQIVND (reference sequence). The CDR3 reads CASTLSGNYGYTF. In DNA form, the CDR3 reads TGTGCCAGTACGTTGAGCGGAAACTATGGCTACACCTTC.

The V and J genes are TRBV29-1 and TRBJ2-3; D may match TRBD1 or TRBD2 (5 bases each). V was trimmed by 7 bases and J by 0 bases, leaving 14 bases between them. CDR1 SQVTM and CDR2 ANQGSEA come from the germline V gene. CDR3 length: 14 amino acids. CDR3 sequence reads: CSGSGRTSTDTQYF. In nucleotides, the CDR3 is TGCAGCGGATCGGGGCGGACTAGCACAGATACGCAGTATTTT.

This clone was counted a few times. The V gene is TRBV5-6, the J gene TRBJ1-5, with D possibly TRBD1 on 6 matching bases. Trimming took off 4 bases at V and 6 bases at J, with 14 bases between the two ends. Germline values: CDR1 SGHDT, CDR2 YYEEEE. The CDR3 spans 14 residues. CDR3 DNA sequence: TGTGCCAGCAGCCCTGGGGGACACGGTCAGCCCCAGCATTTT. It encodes CASSPGGHGQPQHF.

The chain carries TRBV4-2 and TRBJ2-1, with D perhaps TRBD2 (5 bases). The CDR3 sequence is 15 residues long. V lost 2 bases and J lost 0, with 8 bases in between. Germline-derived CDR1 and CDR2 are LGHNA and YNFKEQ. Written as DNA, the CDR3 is TGTGCCAGCAGCCAAAGAGGGAGCTCCTACAATGAGCAGTTCTTC. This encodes CASSQRGSSYNEQFF.

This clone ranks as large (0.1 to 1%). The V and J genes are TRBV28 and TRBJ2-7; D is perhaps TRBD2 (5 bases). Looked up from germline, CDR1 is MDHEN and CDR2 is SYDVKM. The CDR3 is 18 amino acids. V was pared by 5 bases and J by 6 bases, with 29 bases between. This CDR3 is CASSQPPGLLETPCEQYF. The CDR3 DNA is TGTGCCAGCAGTCAACCCCCAGGCCTACTAGAAACCCCTTGCGAGCAGTACTTC.

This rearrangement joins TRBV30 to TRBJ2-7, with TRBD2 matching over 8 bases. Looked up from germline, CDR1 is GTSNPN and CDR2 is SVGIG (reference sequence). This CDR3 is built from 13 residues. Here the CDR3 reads CAVGREAIYEQYF. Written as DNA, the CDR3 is TGTGCGGTAGGGCGGGAGGCCATCTACGAGCAGTACTTC.

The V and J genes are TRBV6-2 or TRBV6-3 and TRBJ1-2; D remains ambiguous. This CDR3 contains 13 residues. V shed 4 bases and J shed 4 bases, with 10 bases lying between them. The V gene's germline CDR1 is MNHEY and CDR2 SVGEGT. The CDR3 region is CASSSTVFYGYTF. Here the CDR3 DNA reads TGTGCCAGCAGTTCAACAGTTTTCTATGGCTACACCTTC.

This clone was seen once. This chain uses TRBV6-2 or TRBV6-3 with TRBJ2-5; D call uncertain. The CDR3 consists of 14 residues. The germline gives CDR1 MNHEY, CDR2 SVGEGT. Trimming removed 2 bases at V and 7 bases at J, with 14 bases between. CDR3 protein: CASSYRWPWGTQYF. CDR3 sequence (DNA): TGTGCCAGCAGTTACCGATGGCCTTGGGGGACCCAGTACTTC.

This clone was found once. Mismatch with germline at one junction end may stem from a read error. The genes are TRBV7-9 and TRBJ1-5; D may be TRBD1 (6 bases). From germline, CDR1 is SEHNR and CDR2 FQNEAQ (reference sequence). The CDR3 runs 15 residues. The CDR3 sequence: CAGSEGGLSNQPQHF. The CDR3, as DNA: TGTGCCGGCAGCGAAGGGGGGCTTAGCAATCAGCCCCAGCATTTT. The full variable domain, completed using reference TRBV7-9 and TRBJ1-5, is DTGVSQNPRHKITKRGQNVTFRCDPISEHNRLYWYRQTLGQGPEFLTYFQNEAQLEKSRLLSDRFSAERPKGSFSTLEIQRTEQGDSAMYLCAGSEGGLSNQPQHFGDGTRLSIL.

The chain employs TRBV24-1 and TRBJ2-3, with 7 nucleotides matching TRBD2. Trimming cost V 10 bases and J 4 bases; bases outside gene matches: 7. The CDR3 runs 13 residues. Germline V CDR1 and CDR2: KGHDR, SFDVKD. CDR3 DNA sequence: TGTGCCACGGCGCGGGGGTATCCAGATACGCAGTATTTT. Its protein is CATARGYPDTQYF.

The DNA of the CDR3 is TGTGCCAGCAGACTGACAGGGGGCTCCTCAAACACCATATATTTT. Protein: CASRLTGGSSNTIYF. The rearrangement uses TRBV27 and TRBJ1-3, with 10 bases identical to TRBD1. This CDR3 contains 15 residues. CDR1 and CDR2 from the germline V gene are MNHEY and SMNVEV (reference sequence). The trim removed 6 bases at V and 6 bases at J, leaving 8 bases unmatched.